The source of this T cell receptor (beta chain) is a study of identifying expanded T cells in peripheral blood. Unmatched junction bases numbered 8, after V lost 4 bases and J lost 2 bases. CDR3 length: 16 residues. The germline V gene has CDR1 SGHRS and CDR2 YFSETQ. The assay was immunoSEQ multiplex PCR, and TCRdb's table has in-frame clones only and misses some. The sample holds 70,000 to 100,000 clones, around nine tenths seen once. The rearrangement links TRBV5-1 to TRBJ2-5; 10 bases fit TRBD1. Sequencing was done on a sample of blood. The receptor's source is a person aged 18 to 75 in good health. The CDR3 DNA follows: TGCGCCAGCAGCCTGGGACAGGGGAAGGGGCAAGAGACCCAGTACTTC. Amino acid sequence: CASSLGQGKGQETQYF.